These 30 T cell receptor beta chains were all obtained from the same sample, sequenced in a study of T cell repertoires in cytomegalovirus infection. These TCRs' antigens remain unknown. TCRdb re-called the reads with MiXCR, one entry per CDR3 protein. The sample carries 110,000 or so distinct CDR3 sequences, roughly 30% recorded once. Material: CD8+ T cells from cultured PBMCs, obtained from culture after CMV antigen stimulation. These TCRs come from a human donor in good health (CMV status not recorded). Some clones in this sample may be carry-over from other donors' samples.

The table lists this clonotype with many counts. The rearrangement links TRBV7-2 to TRBJ2-3; D ambiguous. The CDR3 is made up of 14 amino acids. The germline V gene has CDR1 SGHTA and CDR2 FQGNSA. The germline V and J ends were trimmed by 3 bases and 4 bases, with 11 bases remaining between them. In nucleotides, the CDR3 is TGTGCCAGCAGCTTGGGCCCGATGGCAGATACGCAGTATTTT. It yields the protein CASSLGPMADTQYF. Together with reference TRBV7-2 and TRBJ2-3, the CDR3 gives the full variable domain: GAGVSQSPSNKVTEKGKDVELRCDPISGHTALYWYRQSLGQGLEFLIYFQGNSAPDKSGLPSDRFSAERTGGSVSTLTIQRTQQEDSAVYLCASSLGPMADTQYFGPGTRLTVL.

For this clonotype: At one boundary the junction diverges from the germline segment, which might be a read error. The chain is built from TRBV19 and TRBJ1-2; D not certain. CDR3 length: 13 residues. Germline loops: CDR1 LNHDA, CDR2 SQIVND (reference sequence). Written as DNA, the CDR3 is TGTGCCAGTAGTTGGCAGCCGAACTATGGCTACATCTTC. Residues: CASSWQPNYGYIF.

V gene TRBV7-9 combines with J gene TRBJ2-1; weak D call: TRBD1 (6 bases). This CDR3 spans 17 amino acids. Between the trimmed V and J ends, which lost 5 bases and 0 bases, there was a span of 17 bases. Germline V gene data show CDR1 as SEHNR and CDR2 as FQNEAQ (reference sequence). CDR3: CASSPRWGQVSYNEQFF. Here the CDR3 DNA reads TGTGCCAGCAGCCCTCGCTGGGGGCAAGTCTCCTACAATGAGCAGTTCTTC.

The chain is built from TRBV19 and TRBJ1-1; D possibly corresponds to TRBD1 (5 bases). Germline V CDR1 and CDR2: LNHDA, SQIVND (reference sequence). The CDR3 consists of 15 residues. Trimming pared 3 bases from V and 6 bases from J, leaving 17 bases between. The CDR3, as DNA: TGTGCCAGTAGTATTGAACCGGGGCCCTGGGCTGAAGCTTTCTTT. This encodes CASSIEPGPWAEAFF.

This clonotype showed up many times. The genes are TRBV7-6 and TRBJ1-5; possibly TRBD1 for D (5 bases). In germline, CDR1 is SGHVS, CDR2 FNYEAQ. Between the trimmed V and J ends, which lost 1 base and 0 bases, there was a span of 10 bases. The CDR3 has 16 amino acids. The CDR3 is CASSLGGPYSNQPQHF. The CDR3 region has the DNA TGTGCCAGCAGCTTAGGGGGACCGTATAGCAATCAGCCCCAGCATTTT.

The chain is built from TRBV5-1 and TRBJ2-3; TRBD1 agrees at 7 bases. CDR3 size: 15 residues. Germline V gene data show CDR1 as SGHRS and CDR2 as YFSETQ. J was trimmed by 0 bases and V by 3 bases; bases with no gene match: 4. As DNA, the CDR3 is TGCGCCAGCAGCTCGACAGGGCACAGCACAGATACGCAGTATTTT. Its translation: CASSSTGHSTDTQYF.

This clonotype appeared a few times. The J gene is TRBJ2-7, the V gene TRBV4-1; TRBD1 matches 12 bases. The CDR3 has 14 amino acids. The ends lost 4 bases at V and 5 bases at J; junction bases unmatched: 3. Germline CDR1 MGHRA, CDR2 YSYEKL. Here the CDR3 DNA reads TGCGCCAGCAGCCGGGGACAGGGGGCCAACGAGCAGTACTTC. It yields the protein CASSRGQGANEQYF.

The chain is built from TRBV20-1 and TRBJ1-6, with D tentatively TRBD1 (6 bases). CDR1 and CDR2 (germline): DFQATT, SNEGSKA (reference sequence). The CDR3 is made up of 15 amino acids. The V end was cut by 2 bases, the J end by 9 bases, with 17 bases between. CDR3: CSARIGGDEASPLHF. CDR3 nucleotides: TGCAGTGCTAGAATAGGGGGGGACGAGGCTTCACCCCTCCACTTT.

The table lists this clonotype with a few counts. This chain joins TRBV7-9 and TRBJ2-1; D is undetermined. CDR1 and CDR2 (germline): SEHNR, FQNEAQ (reference sequence). The CDR3 contains 12 residues. V was pared by 4 bases and J by 8 bases, with 9 bases between. In DNA, the CDR3 is TGTGCCAGCAGCTCCCTGGTGGATGAGCAGTTCTTC. It yields the protein CASSSLVDEQFF.

The chain carries TRBV6-5 and TRBJ2-3; D unresolved. This CDR3 contains 14 residues. V gave up 3 bases and J gave up 4 bases, with 11 bases separating them. From germline, CDR1 is MNHEY and CDR2 SVGAGI. CDR3 nucleotide sequence: TGTGCCAGCAGTTATCAAAGGTTTGCAGATACGCAGTATTTT. Its translation: CASSYQRFADTQYF.

The gene calls are TRBV7-3 and TRBJ2-3, with no clear D. The V gene lost 5 bases and the J gene lost 0 bases, with 21 bases spanning the gap. This CDR3 has 18 residues. CDR1 is SGHTA, CDR2 FQGTGA, per germline. In nucleotides, the CDR3 is TGTGCCAGCAGCCCGACTCCGCGAACCGACATTAGCACAGATACGCAGTATTTT. Residues: CASSPTPRTDISTDTQYF.

CDR3 sequence reads: CSAISPTNYGYTF. The DNA of the CDR3 is TGCAGTGCTATATCACCTACTAACTATGGCTACACCTTC. The V gene is TRBV20-1, the J gene TRBJ1-2; no definite D call. CDR1 is DFQATT and CDR2 is SNEGSKA in the germline V gene (reference sequence). Trimming pared 4 bases from V and 0 bases from J, leaving 9 bases between. This CDR3 spans 13 amino acids.

This clonotype showed up many times. The chain recombines TRBV4-1 with TRBJ2-7, with no clear D. Trimming left V 1 base short and J 6 bases short, with 10 bases between. Germline lookup yields CDR1 MGHRA and CDR2 YSYEKL. This CDR3 region has 13 residues. The CDR3 DNA sequence: TGCGCCAGCAGCCAAGTATTCAGTGGCGAGCAGTACTTC. Translation: CASSQVFSGEQYF.

V gene TRBV12-3 or TRBV12-4 combines with J gene TRBJ2-2; TRBD1 aligns across 7 bases. V dropped 4 bases and J dropped 2; count of bases not matched to a gene: 1. The CDR3 is 14 residues long. CDR3 in DNA: TGTGCCAGCAGTTGGACAGGAAACACCGGGGAGCTGTTTTTT. Translating it yields CASSWTGNTGELFF.

This clonotype was detected many times. The chain recombines TRBV12-3 or TRBV12-4 with TRBJ2-7, with D uncertain. The germline V and J ends were trimmed by 3 bases and 4 bases, with 7 bases remaining between them. This CDR3 spans 12 amino acids. The CDR3 reads CASSLTIYEQYF. The DNA for the CDR3 is TGTGCCAGCAGTTTGACGATATACGAGCAGTACTTC.

V usage is TRBV2 and J usage is TRBJ2-3, with D unresolved. This CDR3 region has 15 residues. From germline, CDR1 is SNHLY and CDR2 FYNNEI. Trimming left V 2 bases short and J 0 bases short, with 9 bases between. CDR3: CASSEWVGSTDTQYF. In DNA form, the CDR3 reads TGTGCCAGCAGTGAATGGGTAGGGAGCACAGATACGCAGTATTTT.

V usage is TRBV7-9 and J usage is TRBJ1-2, with D unclear. Germline loops: CDR1 SEHNR, CDR2 FQNEAQ (reference sequence). V was pared by 5 bases and J by 0 bases, with 10 bases between. The CDR3 is made up of 14 amino acids. In nucleotides, the CDR3 is TGTGCCAGCAGCGGCAGGCTTTCTAACTATGGCTACACCTTC. Protein product: CASSGRLSNYGYTF.

This chain links TRBV5-1 with TRBJ2-3; TRBD1 aligns across 7 bases. The V segment lost 0 bases and the J segment 0 bases; nucleotides outside the gene matches: 4. CDR1 and CDR2 (germline): SGHRS, YFSETQ. This CDR3 is built from 16 residues. The CDR3 loop is CASSLGQGGSTDTQYF. CDR3 sequence (DNA): TGCGCCAGCAGCTTGGGACAGGGTGGAAGCACAGATACGCAGTATTTT.

The DNA for the CDR3 is TGTGCCAGCAGCTTAGTCGCAGGCAATAACTATGGCTACACCTTC. It codes for CASSLVAGNNYGYTF. The chain carries TRBV7-6 and TRBJ1-2; no firm D call. The CDR3 is made up of 15 amino acids. In germline, CDR1 is SGHVS, CDR2 FNYEAQ. V was pared by 1 base and J by 1 base, with 10 bases between. Full variable domain (rest looked up from reference TRBV7-6 and TRBJ1-2): GAGVSQSPRYKVTKRGQDVALRCDPISGHVSLYWYRQALGQGPEFLTYFNYEAQQDKSGLPNDRFSAERPEGSISTLTIQRTEQRDSAMYRCASSLVAGNNYGYTFGSGTRLTVV.

The genes are TRBV20-1 and TRBJ2-7, with a possible D match to TRBD2 (7 bases). Germline CDR1 reads DFQATT; CDR2 reads SNEGSKA (reference sequence). The CDR3 runs to 15 residues. Trimming removed 3 bases at V and 2 bases at J, with 17 bases between. CDR3 amino acids: CSARTGLESPYEQYF. The DNA for the CDR3 is TGCAGTGCTAGGACAGGACTAGAATCCCCCTACGAGCAGTACTTC.

J is TRBJ2-2 and V is TRBV12-3 or TRBV12-4; D unresolved. The CDR3 covers 13 residues. V lost 4 bases, J lost 5 bases, and 8 bases lay in between. Written as DNA, the CDR3 is TGTGCCAGCAGTTCCCTACCTACCGGGGAGCTGTTTTTT. Protein sequence: CASSSLPTGELFF.

The chain is built from TRBV29-1 and TRBJ2-1, with 7 bases lining up with TRBD2. CDR3 size: 14 residues. The germline gives CDR1 SQVTM, CDR2 ANQGSEA. V was pared by 7 bases and J by 3 bases, with 9 bases of the junction left unmatched. The chain's CDR3 is CSAVWGGIYNEQFF. CDR3 nucleotides: TGCAGCGCCGTATGGGGGGGGATCTACAATGAGCAGTTCTTC.

In this sample, this clonotype turned up a few times. The rearrangement joins TRBV7-6 to TRBJ1-1; TRBD1 matches at 8 bases. V lost 2 bases and J lost 3; bases outside the gene matches: 8. CDR1 and CDR2 (germline): SGHVS, FNYEAQ. The CDR3 loop spans 16 amino acids. The CDR3 reads CASSLPKDRDDTEAFF. As DNA, the CDR3 is TGTGCCAGCAGCTTACCCAAGGACAGGGACGACACTGAAGCTTTCTTT.

J is TRBJ2-7 and V is TRBV4-1; 7 positions agree with TRBD2. CDR1 is MGHRA, CDR2 YSYEKL, per germline. Trimming at V came to 4 bases and at J to 4 bases, leaving 13 bases not matched to a gene. The CDR3 consists of 16 residues. The CDR3 bases are TGCGCCAGCAGCCCCCTCCCGGGCGGGGGATCTTACGAGCAGTACTTC. Protein product: CASSPLPGGGSYEQYF.

This clonotype has a handful of counts. This chain joins TRBV7-9 and TRBJ2-3; D not resolved. With 7 bases removed from V and 0 bases from J, the gap between germline ends came to 17 bases. The CDR3 extends over 16 amino acids. Germline loops: CDR1 SEHNR, CDR2 FQNEAQ (reference sequence). CDR3 sequence (DNA): TGTGCCAGCACTTATAACCCGGCCAGTAGCACAGATACGCAGTATTTT. It encodes CASTYNPASSTDTQYF.

The chain employs TRBV12-3 or TRBV12-4 and TRBJ2-7, with unresolved D. Trimming left V 3 bases short and J 2 bases short, with 8 bases between. This CDR3 has 13 amino acids. The CDR3 coding sequence is TGTGCCAGCAGTTTTGGGGTCACCTACGAGCAGTACTTC. This encodes CASSFGVTYEQYF.

The V and J genes are TRBV19 and TRBJ2-1; no reliable D call. This CDR3 comprises 15 residues. The V and J ends lost 6 bases and 2 bases respectively, with 14 bases between them. Germline CDR1 and CDR2: LNHDA and SQIVND (reference sequence). The CDR3: CASRERPGPYNEQFF. The CDR3 DNA reads as TGTGCCAGTAGAGAGCGCCCGGGTCCCTACAATGAGCAGTTCTTC.

The chain employs TRBV24-1 and TRBJ2-7, with 8 bases aligning to TRBD1. The J segment lost 2 bases and the V segment lost 4 bases, leaving 6 bases of the junction unmatched. This CDR3 region has 15 residues. Germline V lookup: CDR1 KGHDR, CDR2 SFDVKD. The CDR3 sequence is CATSDRQGPAYEQYF. Here the CDR3 DNA reads TGTGCCACCAGTGACCGACAGGGGCCCGCCTACGAGCAGTACTTC.

This chain links TRBV6-8 with TRBJ1-1, with unresolved D. This CDR3 is built from 15 residues. Germline CDR1 and CDR2: MNHGY and SAAAGT. Trimming removed 2 bases from V and 1 base from J, with 11 bases in between. CDR3 loop: CASSYNWEGNTEAFF. CDR3 in DNA: TGTGCCAGCAGTTACAACTGGGAGGGGAACACTGAAGCTTTCTTT.

This clonotype was seen a few times. The rearrangement joins TRBV7-6 to TRBJ2-1; D may correspond to TRBD1 or TRBD2 (5 bases each). CDR3 length equals 17 residues. Germline CDR1 and CDR2: SGHVS and FNYEAQ. The V end lost 5 bases, the J end lost 0 bases, and 17 bases lay between the germline ends. CDR3 DNA sequence: TGTGCCAGCAGCCTCCTGCCTGGGGGTGGCTCCTACAATGAGCAGTTCTTC. Translating it yields CASSLLPGGGSYNEQFF.